This is a list of T cell receptor beta chains from one sample in a study of blood T cell repertoires in COVID-19. The repertoire was sequenced with immunoSEQ multiplex PCR; TCRdb's copy has only in-frame clones and lacks some. Counted here are 150,000 to 200,000 clones, just over 90% occurring once; the ten biggest clones make up around 2%. Sequencing used peripheral blood. These receptors were collected from a woman aged 55-69 years with COVID-19, enrolled during active disease. CDR3s include the opening cysteine and the closing phenylalanine or tryptophan.

CASSPLLREKLFF	TRBV6-6	TRBJ1-4
CASSEDRAGGTSTDTQYF	TRBV2	TRBJ2-3
CASSVAGNTGELFF	TRBV5-6	TRBJ2-2
CASSSETGFLRVGTEAFF	TRBV5-1	TRBJ1-1
CATSGDRGNSPLHF	TRBV10-3	TRBJ1-6
CASSRSYVPTYEQYF	TRBV3-1/TRBV3-2	TRBJ2-7
CASSLSYEVLF	TRBV5-6	TRBJ1-3
CASSLEGGAGEQYF	TRBV13	TRBJ2-7
CASSADRGSYNEQFF	TRBV18	TRBJ2-1
CASTQQGTLNTEAFF	TRBV19	TRBJ1-1
CASSNGLQPSTDTQYF	TRBV19	TRBJ2-3
CASSLSGSEFF	TRBV5-8	TRBJ2-1
CASSPPGGLELFF	TRBV6-5	TRBJ1-4
CASSLREFRVHGYTF	TRBV19	TRBJ1-2
CASSLGSGANNEQFF	TRBV11-3	TRBJ2-1
CASNYAASEAFF	TRBV6-6	TRBJ1-1
CAWSKWPEKLFF	TRBV30	TRBJ1-4
CASSSGLATYEQYF	TRBV27	TRBJ2-7
CASSLIFWGLGRKNTEAFF	TRBV7-2	TRBJ1-1
CASSPGQISGNTIYF	TRBV18	TRBJ1-3
CASSSWTGGIDQPQHF	TRBV7-9	TRBJ1-5
CSVEDFGGSEQYF	TRBV29-1	TRBJ2-7